Listed below are T cell receptor beta chains from one sample, sequenced in a study of T cells after yellow fever vaccination. TCRdb reprocessed the 5' RACE reads with MiXCR, giving one entry per CDR3 protein. The sample shows around 320,000 distinct CDR3 sequences, about 11% of them seen only once. Sequencing used CD4+ T cells sorted from PBMCs, obtained 45 days after the yellow fever booster vaccination. Every receptor here comes from a man between 18 and 29 years old who received the YFV17D yellow fever vaccine. Both conserved end residues are part of each CDR3.

V gene,J gene,CDR3 protein
TRBV2,TRBJ2-3,CASSAGTGGSDTQYF
TRBV28,TRBJ1-2,CASGLGGYTF
TRBV12-3/TRBV12-4,TRBJ2-6,CASTKWGDSGANVLTF
TRBV9,TRBJ1-5,CASSVTGSPNQPQHF
TRBV10-3,TRBJ1-2,CAIRPAANYGYTF
TRBV29-1,TRBJ1-2,CSVADRAKGYTF
TRBV6-5,TRBJ2-2,CASSPRTGGPNTGELFF
TRBV7-2,TRBJ2-5,CASSLQAAQETQYF
TRBV7-9,TRBJ2-1,CASSPGGRGSYNEQFF
TRBV6-2/TRBV6-3,TRBJ2-1,CASSALIPGRNEQFF
TRBV4-1,TRBJ2-5,CASSQGGQIEETQYF
TRBV20-1,TRBJ1-2,CSATGTGDHYGYTF
TRBV5-1,TRBJ1-5,CASSPEQGSGPQHF
TRBV18,TRBJ1-1,CASSPERTAEAFF
TRBV7-2,TRBJ2-1,CASSLARRTDEQFF
TRBV6-6,TRBJ1-1,CASSYTGEDRAFF
TRBV7-2,TRBJ2-3,CASTRRLAGPTDTQYF
TRBV6-1,TRBJ2-1,CASSEGRAWGEQFF
TRBV5-1,TRBJ2-1,CASSSPGTGGSSYNEQFF
TRBV6-2/TRBV6-3,TRBJ2-1,CASSTGTSGYNEQFF
TRBV7-2,TRBJ1-5,CASSLSRQGNQPQHF
TRBV6-5,TRBJ1-1,CASRQGRRNTEAFF
TRBV12-3/TRBV12-4,TRBJ1-1,CASSFMIRNTEAFF
TRBV5-1,TRBJ2-2,CASSPDRAGELFF
TRBV7-8,TRBJ1-3,CASSRGSSGNTIYF
TRBV6-2/TRBV6-3,TRBJ1-6,CASSPRQMGRTYNSPLHF